The rows below give T cell receptor beta chains drawn from one sample of a study of beta chain features in type 1 diabetes. Assay used: immunoSEQ multiplex PCR; TCRdb lists only in-frame clones, some missing. Among more than 250,000 clones, 20% were seen once, and the ten largest hold 0.028%. The sample taken for sequencing was naive CD4+ T cells from blood. The receptors derive from a woman aged 40-49 years with type 1 diabetes. Both conserved end residues are part of each CDR3. Each record gives: D gene, V gene, J gene, clone size, CDR3 protein, CDR3 DNA. The D gene is left open where the match is weak. For some rows the clone size is stated as once, few or many, or as a class when expanded; others skip it.

TRBD1	TRBV15	TRBJ2-7	NA	CATSREGQGSYEQYF	TGTGCCACCAGCAGAGAGGGACAGGGCTCCTACGAGCAGTACTTC
TRBD2	TRBV7-2	TRBJ2-5	NA	CASSLMRGETQYF	TGTGCCAGCAGCTTAATGCGGGGGGAGACCCAGTACTTC
TRBD2	TRBV6-5	TRBJ2-1	NA	CASTPPGLANEQFF	TGTGCCAGCACCCCACCGGGACTAGCTAATGAGCAGTTCTTC
TRBD1	TRBV2	TRBJ1-5	NA	CASSERVTPTGSKPQHF	TGTGCCAGCAGTGAGAGGGTGACCCCGACAGGGTCGAAGCCCCAGCATTTT
TRBD1	TRBV4-3	TRBJ2-5	few	CASSQDRDRAVQETQYF	TGCGCCAGCAGCCAAGATCGCGACAGGGCAGTCCAAGAGACCCAGTACTTC
NA	TRBV7-2	TRBJ2-1	NA	CASSQGRADNEQFF	TGTGCCAGCAGCCAGGGCCGGGCAGACAATGAGCAGTTCTTC
NA	TRBV25-1	TRBJ1-5	NA	CATKGEFHSNQPQHF	TGTGCCACCAAGGGGGAATTCCATAGCAATCAGCCCCAGCATTTT
TRBD1	TRBV5-4	TRBJ1-1	few	CASSRTGGARGTEAFF	TGTGCCAGCAGTCGCACAGGGGGCGCGAGGGGTACTGAAGCTTTCTTT
TRBD2	TRBV30	TRBJ2-1	NA	CAGSPGTSGHRGYNEQFF	TGTGCCGGTAGTCCCGGGACTAGCGGCCATCGGGGATACAATGAGCAGTTCTTC
TRBD1	TRBV30	TRBJ1-1	NA	CAWSVRDRGSTEAFF	TGTGCCTGGAGTGTAAGGGACAGGGGGTCCACTGAAGCTTTCTTT
NA	TRBV11-2	TRBJ2-4	NA	CASSPDGGYGIQYF	TGTGCCAGCAGCCCAGACGGAGGCTATGGCATTCAGTACTTC
NA	TRBV19	TRBJ2-1	NA	CASSTAFDNEQFF	TGTGCCAGTTCCACCGCGTTTGACAATGAGCAGTTCTTC
TRBD1	TRBV19	TRBJ1-1	NA	CATSDRYTEAFF	TGTGCCACCTCGGACAGGTACACTGAAGCTTTCTTT
NA	TRBV28	TRBJ2-7	NA	CASSLAAEQYF	TGTGCCAGCAGTTTAGCGGCCGAGCAGTACTTC
NA	TRBV25-1	TRBJ1-1	NA	CASSDPRGGTEAFF	TGTGCCAGCAGTGATCCCCGGGGGGGAACTGAAGCTTTCTTT
NA	TRBV10-3	TRBJ2-7	few	CAISAFEGLTEAPRF	TGTGCCATCAGTGCGTTCGAAGGGCTTACGGAGGCCCCTCGCTTC
TRBD1	TRBV7-2	TRBJ1-2	few	CASSPMTGGFYGYTF	TGTGCCAGCAGCCCGATGACAGGGGGCTTCTATGGCTACACCTTC
TRBD1	TRBV9	TRBJ1-2	NA	CASSVAYGQGNYGYTF	TGTGCCAGCAGCGTAGCTTATGGACAGGGTAACTATGGCTACACCTTC
NA	TRBV29-1	TRBJ2-7	few	CSVEEGVAGAYEQYF	TGCAGCGTTGAAGAGGGGGTAGCAGGGGCCTACGAGCAGTACTTC
NA	TRBV5-4	TRBJ2-1	few	CASSSDGVGEQFF	TGTGCCAGCAGCTCGGACGGGGTGGGTGAGCAGTTCTTC
NA	TRBV29-1	TRBJ1-1	NA	CSVGGEMNTEAFF	TGCAGCGTTGGGGGGGAGATGAACACTGAAGCTTTCTTT
NA	TRBV30	TRBJ2-5	NA	CAWRQRAPSRDQYF	TGTGCCTGGCGTCAGAGGGCCCCCTCAAGGGACCAGTACTTC
NA	TRBV25-1	TRBJ1-2	NA	CASSAGDYSANYGYTF	TGTGCCAGCAGTGCAGGGGACTACTCAGCTAACTATGGCTACACCTTC
NA	TRBV7-9	TRBJ1-5	few	CASQTADSNQPQHF	TGTGCCTCCCAGACAGCAGATAGCAATCAGCCCCAGCATTTT
NA	TRBV6-1	TRBJ2-6	few	CASSASLGASGANVLTF	TGTGCCAGCAGTGCGTCACTGGGCGCCTCTGGGGCCAACGTCCTGACTTTC
TRBD1	TRBV9	TRBJ2-2	NA	CASSVGQIGTGELFF	TGTGCCAGCAGCGTGGGACAGATTGGAACCGGGGAGCTGTTTTTT
TRBD1	TRBV15	TRBJ1-5	few	CATSRGTGAGQPQHF	TGTGCCACCAGCAGAGGCACAGGGGCCGGTCAGCCCCAGCATTTT
NA	TRBV5-4	TRBJ1-2	few	CASSLMTGGYTF	TGTGCCAGCAGCTTGATGACAGGTGGCTACACCTTC
NA	TRBV28	TRBJ2-7	NA	CATQTSSYEQYF	TGTGCCACCCAGACATCCTCCTACGAGCAGTACTTC
NA	TRBV5-6	TRBJ1-5	few	CASSLYGQEDAPQHF	TGTGCCAGCAGCTTGTATGGGCAGGAGGACGCGCCCCAGCATTTT
NA	TRBV6-5	TRBJ1-1	few	CASTGFEGAEAFF	TGTGCCAGCACTGGCTTCGAGGGGGCTGAAGCTTTCTTT
NA	TRBV5-1	TRBJ1-2	NA	CASSFGRVDGYTF	TGCGCCAGCAGCTTCGGCAGGGTGGATGGCTACACCTTC
TRBD1	TRBV18	TRBJ1-5	NA	CASSYGTDNQPQHF	TGTGCCAGCTCGTACGGGACAGACAATCAGCCCCAGCATTTT
NA	TRBV11-2	TRBJ2-7	NA	CASSLDQIYEQYF	TGTGCCAGCAGCTTAGATCAGATCTACGAGCAGTACTTC
NA	TRBV14	TRBJ2-4	few	CASSQLAKNIQYF	TGTGCCAGCAGCCAACTAGCCAAAAACATTCAGTACTTC
TRBD1	TRBV28	TRBJ1-1	NA	CASKDRALPEAFF	TGTGCCAGCAAAGACAGGGCCCTCCCTGAAGCTTTCTTT
NA	TRBV27	TRBJ2-7	NA	CASSSGGGGRNEQYF	TGTGCCAGCAGTTCTGGGGGCGGGGGCCGAAACGAGCAGTACTTC
TRBD1	TRBV18	TRBJ2-2	few	CASSPGQGTHTGELFF	TGTGCCAGCTCGCCCGGACAGGGAACTCACACCGGGGAGCTGTTTTTT
NA	TRBV9	TRBJ2-3	few	CASSDGTPAGTDTQYF	TGTGCCAGCAGCGACGGGACTCCCGCGGGGACAGATACGCAGTATTTT
TRBD2	TRBV4-2	TRBJ2-1	few	CASSQGEREGEQFF	TGTGCCAGCAGCCAAGGGGAGCGGGAGGGCGAGCAGTTCTTC
NA	TRBV4-3	TRBJ1-2	few	CASSRGRTVNYGYTF	TGCGCCAGCAGCCGTGGCCGGACTGTTAACTATGGCTACACCTTC
NA	TRBV9	TRBJ1-5	NA	CASSGLDSNQPQHF	TGTGCCAGCAGCGGTCTAGATAGCAATCAGCCCCAGCATTTT
TRBD1	TRBV25-1	TRBJ2-5	NA	CASSPPGTGGAGTQYF	TGTGCCAGCAGTCCCCCCGGGACAGGGGGCGCGGGGACCCAGTACTTC
NA	TRBV5-1	TRBJ2-3	few	CASSLDRASTDTQYF	TGCGCCAGCAGCTTGGACAGAGCTAGCACAGATACGCAGTATTTT
TRBD2	TRBV11-2	TRBJ2-5	NA	CASSRSGGAQETQYF	TGTGCCAGCAGCCGTAGCGGGGGGGCCCAAGAGACCCAGTACTTC
NA	TRBV25-1	TRBJ2-2	few	CASSELDRNTGELFF	TGTGCCAGCAGTGAACTGGACAGGAACACCGGGGAGCTGTTTTTT
TRBD1	TRBV7-3	TRBJ1-2	NA	CASSPTGGNYGYTF	TGTGCCAGCAGCCCAACAGGGGGCAACTATGGCTACACCTTC
TRBD1	TRBV4-3	TRBJ2-1	NA	CASSRGQGASYNEQFF	TGCGCCAGCAGCCGGGGACAGGGGGCCTCCTACAATGAGCAGTTCTTC
TRBD1	TRBV10-3	TRBJ1-5	few	CASGTGLYQPQHF	TGTGCCAGCGGGACAGGACTTTATCAGCCCCAGCATTTT
TRBD2	TRBV28	TRBJ2-7	NA	CASSSKGRGAAYEQYF	TGTGCCAGCAGTTCAAAGGGGCGGGGGGCTGCATACGAGCAGTACTTC
NA	TRBV29-1	TRBJ2-3	few	CSVARDTNTDTQYF	TGCAGCGTTGCCCGGGACACAAACACAGATACGCAGTATTTT
TRBD2	TRBV4-1	TRBJ2-7	NA	CASSQVLSGTTTFYEQYF	TGCGCCAGCAGCCAAGTCTTGTCGGGGACTACCACCTTCTACGAGCAGTACTTC
NA	TRBV30	TRBJ1-2	few	CAWSVNVRSARGF	TGTGCCTGGAGTGTAAACGTCCGCTCGGCCCGAGGGTTC
TRBD2	TRBV7-9	TRBJ2-1	NA	CASSSRLAVQFF	TGTGCCAGCAGCTCCCGACTAGCGGTCCAGTTCTTC